This TCR beta chain was recovered during a study of spatial heterogeneity in lung cancer. Study at large: The study consistently detected more beta-chain than alpha-chain sequences. From matched bulk RNA-seq came a T cell module score, which showed a strong correlation with TCR transcript counts in tumor regions.

TCRdb recomputed calls from the 5' RACE reads with MiXCR, one row per CDR3 protein. This sample has 15,000 or so distinct CDR3 sequences; around 5% occur once, and the top ten carry 36%. The study's findings and limits: Counts of expanded intratumoral alpha and beta TCRs tracked tumor mutation counts.

Per germline, CDR1 MNHEY and CDR2 SVGAGI. Trimming shortened V by 0 bases and J by 4 bases, and 12 bases separated the two germline ends. The CDR3 extends over 15 amino acids. This clonotype was counted ten times or more. The antigen remains unidentified. Time point noted: sample taken at primary tumor resection. No cell sorting; template was whole RNA from tumor, lung tissue or PBMC. The source of this sequence is a male donor with early-stage non-small cell lung cancer. V gene TRBV6-5 combines with J gene TRBJ1-2; TRBD1 might be the D (6 bases). Specimen: lung tumor tissue, collected at surgery. CDR3 sequence reads: CASSYSLGQSYGYTF. CDR3 coding DNA: TGTGCCAGCAGTTACTCATTAGGACAGTCCTATGGCTACACCTTC.